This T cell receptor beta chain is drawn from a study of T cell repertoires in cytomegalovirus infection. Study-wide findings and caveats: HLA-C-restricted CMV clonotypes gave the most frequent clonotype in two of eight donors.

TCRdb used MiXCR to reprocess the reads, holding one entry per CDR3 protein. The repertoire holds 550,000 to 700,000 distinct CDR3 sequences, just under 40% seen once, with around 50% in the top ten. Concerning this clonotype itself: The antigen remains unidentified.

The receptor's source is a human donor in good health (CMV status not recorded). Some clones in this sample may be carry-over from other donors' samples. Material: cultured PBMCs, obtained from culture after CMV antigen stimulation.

CDR3 in DNA: TGCAGTGCGGGGGGGTACACAGATACGCAGTATTTT. Translating it yields CSAGGYTDTQYF. The rearrangement links TRBV20-1 to TRBJ2-3; 7 nucleotides align to TRBD2. Per germline, CDR1 DFQATT and CDR2 SNEGSKA (reference sequence). There are 12 residues in the CDR3. Trimming took 6 bases from V and 2 from J; bases not matched to a gene: 2.